Following are 30 T cell receptor beta chains from one sample sequenced in a study of response to subunit inactivated influenza vaccine. In TCRdb, the RT-PCR reads were re-called with MiXCR into one record per CDR3 protein. In the table there are about 190,000 distinct CDR3 sequences, over 13% of which are singletons. The specimen comprised CD8+ T cells sorted from PBMCs, sampled 5 days after vaccination. These receptors all stem from a man in his fifties who received an inactivated influenza vaccine.

This clonotype was found a few times. The chain combines TRBV27 with TRBJ2-7; D remains ambiguous. The CDR3 totals 15 residues. V was trimmed by 5 bases and J by 0 bases, leaving 14 bases between them. CDR1 and CDR2 (germline): MNHEY, SMNVEV (reference sequence). Here the CDR3 reads CASSLTPRSSYEQYF. Written as DNA, the CDR3 is TGTGCCAGCAGTCTAACACCAAGGAGCTCCTACGAGCAGTACTTC.

V usage is TRBV9 and J usage is TRBJ2-2; 9 bases are shared with TRBD1. This CDR3 contains 17 residues. V was pared by 4 bases and J by 4 bases, with 11 bases of the junction left unmatched. Per germline, CDR1 SGDLS and CDR2 YYNGEE. CDR3 sequence: CASSLPRDRAITGELFF. As DNA, the CDR3 is TGTGCCAGCAGCCTCCCCCGGGACAGGGCTATCACCGGGGAGCTGTTTTTT.

The chain employs TRBV29-1 and TRBJ2-5; D unclear. The CDR3 spans 10 residues. Deletions cut 5 bases from V and 2 bases from J, with 3 bases between. Germline-derived CDR1 and CDR2 are SQVTM and ANQGSEA. Here the CDR3 DNA reads TGCAGCGTTCAGCAAGAGACCCAGTACTTC. Amino acids: CSVQQETQYF. Complete variable domain (other parts from reference TRBV29-1 and TRBJ2-5): SAVISQKPSRDICQRGTSLTIQCQVDSQVTMMFWYRQQPGQSLTLIATANQGSEATYESGFVIDKFPISRPNLTFSTLTVSNMSPEDSSIYLCSVQQETQYFGPGTRLLVL.

V is TRBV4-2 and J is TRBJ2-5; D remains unclear. This CDR3 spans 15 amino acids. Trimming left V 0 bases short and J 4 bases short, with 12 bases between. The germline V gene has CDR1 LGHNA and CDR2 YNFKEQ. For the CDR3, the DNA is TGTGCCAGCAGCCAAGATCAGGTGGACCGAGAGACCCAGTACTTC. Translation: CASSQDQVDRETQYF.

This clonotype was counted a few times. V usage is TRBV29-1 and J usage is TRBJ2-7; 7 bases match TRBD2. Germline CDR1 reads SQVTM; CDR2 reads ANQGSEA. The CDR3 extends over 13 amino acids. CDR3 loop: CSTKGGPSYEQYF. The CDR3, as DNA: TGCAGTACCAAGGGAGGGCCCTCCTACGAGCAGTACTTC.

The V call is TRBV9, the J call TRBJ1-1, with 9 bases aligning to TRBD1. V shed 3 bases and J 2 bases; nucleotides not matched to a gene: 5. This CDR3 is built from 15 residues. Germline V gives CDR1 SGDLS, CDR2 YYNGEE. The CDR3 protein is CASSARDRENTEAFF. DNA of the CDR3: TGTGCCAGCAGCGCGAGGGACAGGGAAAACACTGAAGCTTTCTTT.

The sample holds a few counts of this clonotype. CDR3 DNA: TGTGCCACCAAAGTGACGAACACCGGGGAGCTGTTTTTT. It specifies CATKVTNTGELFF. This chain uses TRBV6-2 or TRBV6-3 with TRBJ2-2, with D unresolved. This CDR3 contains 13 residues. CDR1 is MNHEY, CDR2 SVGEGT, per germline. The V end was cut by 10 bases, the J end by 0 bases, with 9 bases between.

The chain combines TRBV2 with TRBJ1-2; D is unresolved. The CDR3 has 13 amino acids. The V end was cut by 4 bases, the J end by 4 bases, with 10 bases between. Germline V gene sequence: CDR1 SNHLY, CDR2 FYNNEI. CDR3 in DNA: TGTGCCAGCAGTGGAAGGGAGGTCTATGGCTACACCTTC. It yields the protein CASSGREVYGYTF.

The sample holds a few counts of this clonotype. The gene calls are TRBV20-1 and TRBJ2-5; possibly TRBD1 for D (6 bases). The V and J ends lost 0 bases and 4 bases respectively, with 15 bases between them. CDR3 length: 15 residues. The germline V gene encodes CDR1 DFQATT and CDR2 SNEGSKA (reference sequence). CDR3 in amino acids: CSARDGGSSLETQYF. CDR3 in DNA: TGCAGTGCTAGAGATGGGGGCTCCTCGTTAGAGACCCAGTACTTC.

This clonotype came up many times. The gene calls are TRBV3-1 and TRBJ2-7, with D tentatively TRBD2 (6 bases). Germline V gene sequence: CDR1 LGHDT, CDR2 YNNKEL (reference sequence). The V end was cut by 0 bases, the J end by 4 bases, with 13 bases between. The CDR3 loop spans 15 amino acids. The CDR3, as DNA: TGTGCCAGCAGCCAAGACTTCGCTGCGGGGTACGAGCAGTACTTC. Amino acids: CASSQDFAAGYEQYF.

This clonotype showed up many times. The chain is built from TRBV7-7 and TRBJ2-2; perhaps TRBD1 as D (6 bases). The CDR3 runs 15 residues. Germline V lookup: CDR1 SSHAT, CDR2 FNYEAQ (reference sequence). Trimming removed 6 bases at V and 0 bases at J, with 11 bases between. The chain's CDR3 is CASSTGTPNTGELFF. In DNA, the CDR3 is TGTGCCAGCAGTACCGGGACACCGAACACCGGGGAGCTGTTTTTT. Full variable domain (remainder filled in from reference TRBV7-7 and TRBJ2-2): GAGVSQSPRYKVTKRGQDVTLRCDPISSHATLYWYQQALGQGPEFLTYFNYEAQPDKSGLPSDRFSAERPEGSISTLTIQRTEQRDSAMYRCASSTGTPNTGELFFGEGSRLTVL.

The CDR3 coding sequence is TGTGCCAGCCGCGGGGACCTCACTGGGGCCACCCAGTACTTC. Its translation: CASRGDLTGATQYF. The rearrangement joins TRBV27 to TRBJ2-5; perhaps TRBD2 as D (6 bases). The CDR3 consists of 14 residues. CDR1 MNHEY and CDR2 SMNVEV come from the germline V gene (reference sequence). Trimming stripped 8 bases from V and 8 bases from J, with 21 bases between.

This clonotype occurred a few times. CDR3 coding DNA: TGTGCCACCAGCAGACTTGCCAGGAACACTGAAGCTTTCTTT. Its protein product is CATSRLARNTEAFF. The chain employs TRBV15 and TRBJ1-1; D not certain. The V gene's germline CDR1 is LNHNV and CDR2 YYDKDF (reference sequence). CDR3 length: 14 amino acids. The V end was cut by 2 bases, the J end by 1 base, with 8 bases between.

The genes are TRBV6-5 and TRBJ2-7, with D unclear. There are 14 residues in the CDR3. The germline CDR1 and CDR2 sequences are MNHEY and SVGAGI. V was shortened by 0 bases and J by 3 bases, with 9 bases between the two germline ends. For the CDR3, the DNA is TGTGCCAGCAGTTACTCGAAGTCAGACTACGAGCAGTACTTC. Translation: CASSYSKSDYEQYF.

This clonotype was observed a few times. The chain is built from TRBV7-9 and TRBJ2-3; D ambiguous. V lost 5 bases to trimming and J lost 4 bases, with 10 bases between them. The CDR3 has 13 amino acids. Germline CDR1 reads SEHNR; CDR2 reads FQNEAQ (reference sequence). DNA for the CDR3: TGTGCCAGCAGCCCCCCCGGCGCAGATACGCAGTATTTT. Its translation is CASSPPGADTQYF.

This rearrangement joins TRBV12-3 or TRBV12-4 to TRBJ2-1; 10 bases align to TRBD1. With 2 bases clipped from V and 3 bases from J, the junction kept 4 bases outside the gene matches. The CDR3 is 16 residues long. The CDR3 DNA sequence: TGTGCCAGCAGTTTACTGACAGGGGGCTTCTACAATGAGCAGTTCTTC. It translates to CASSLLTGGFYNEQFF.

This clonotype turned up a few times. The J gene is TRBJ2-5, the V gene TRBV3-1; possibly TRBD1 for D (5 bases). The CDR3 is 15 residues long. CDR1 LGHDT and CDR2 YNNKEL come from the germline V gene (reference sequence). Trimming took 0 bases from V and 4 from J, leaving 12 bases between them. The CDR3, as DNA: TGTGCCAGCAGCCAAGATGGGGCAGCTCCAGAGACCCAGTACTTC. Translated: CASSQDGAAPETQYF.

V is TRBV6-5 and J is TRBJ2-6; D possibly corresponds to TRBD1 (5 bases). V lost 1 base and J lost 1, with 8 bases in between. CDR3 length: 16 residues. The germline CDR1 and CDR2 sequences are MNHEY and SVGAGI. The CDR3 nucleotides read TGTGCCAGCAGTTACTTCGCAGGGTCTGGGGCCAACGTCCTGACTTTC. Protein product: CASSYFAGSGANVLTF.

This clonotype was counted many times. The chain couples TRBV29-1 to TRBJ2-5, with TRBD1 as a possible D gene (6 bases). Germline CDR1 reads SQVTM; CDR2 reads ANQGSEA. V was shortened by 6 bases and J by 6 bases, with 14 bases between the two germline ends. The CDR3 has 12 residues. CDR3 bases: TGCAGCGTAAGGGGGTCGCGGAAGACCCAGTACTTC. Translating it yields CSVRGSRKTQYF.

This clonotype has just a few counts. V gene TRBV7-2 combines with J gene TRBJ1-6; weak D call: TRBD1 (5 bases). Trimming cost V 5 bases and J 9 bases, with 20 bases left between them. This CDR3 is 16 amino acids long. Germline V lookup: CDR1 SGHTA, CDR2 FQGNSA. The CDR3 reads CASSEGTPGQSSPLHF. The DNA for the CDR3 is TGTGCCAGCAGCGAGGGGACTCCGGGGCAGTCTTCACCCCTCCACTTT. Full variable domain (remainder filled in from reference TRBV7-2 and TRBJ1-6): GAGVSQSPSNKVTEKGKDVELRCDPISGHTALYWYRQSLGQGLEFLIYFQGNSAPDKSGLPSDRFSAERTGGSVSTLTIQRTQQEDSAVYLCASSEGTPGQSSPLHFGNGTRLTVT.

This clonotype was seen a few times. The rearrangement joins TRBV7-2 to TRBJ2-7; 9 bases map to TRBD2. J gave up 5 bases and V 5 bases, and 7 bases lay outside the gene matches. Germline lookup yields CDR1 SGHTA and CDR2 FQGNSA. This CDR3 comprises 14 residues. DNA of the CDR3: TGTGCCAGCAGCCCCTGGACTAGCGCAGACGAGCAGTACTTC. Protein product: CASSPWTSADEQYF. The variable domain in full, with the rest retrieved from reference TRBV7-2 and TRBJ2-7, is GAGVSQSPSNKVTEKGKDVELRCDPISGHTALYWYRQSLGQGLEFLIYFQGNSAPDKSGLPSDRFSAERTGGSVSTLTIQRTQQEDSAVYLCASSPWTSADEQYFGPGTRLTVT.

The chain recombines TRBV5-1 with TRBJ2-7, with 12 nucleotides matching TRBD2. This CDR3 has 17 residues. CDR1 and CDR2 from the germline V gene are SGHRS and YFSETQ. Trimming at V came to 3 bases and at J to 3 bases, leaving 10 bases not matched to a gene. The CDR3 nucleotides are TGCGCCAGCAGCTCCCGCATGACTAGCGGGAGCTTCTACGAGCAGTACTTC. Amino acid sequence: CASSSRMTSGSFYEQYF.

This clonotype was seen ten or more times. The CDR3 is CASSLVALISTDTQYF. The CDR3 coding sequence is TGTGCCAGCAGCTTGGTGGCCTTGATTAGCACAGATACGCAGTATTTT. This sequence joins TRBV5-6 and TRBJ2-3, with no clear D. Per the germline V gene, CDR1 is SGHDT and CDR2 is YYEEEE. This CDR3 region has 16 residues. The V end was cut by 0 bases, the J end by 0 bases, with 11 bases between.

This clonotype came up a few times. The chain is built from TRBV6-5 and TRBJ1-5; the match to TRBD1 covers 8 bases. CDR3 size: 14 residues. The germline V gene encodes CDR1 MNHEY and CDR2 SVGAGI. The junction had 1 base not matched to a gene; V was cut back by 2 bases and J by 4 bases. The CDR3 is CASSYNRGNQPQHF. The CDR3 coding sequence is TGTGCCAGCAGTTACAACAGGGGGAATCAGCCCCAGCATTTT.

This clonotype has ten or more counts. The chain is built from TRBV3-1 and TRBJ2-7, with unresolved D. In germline, CDR1 is LGHDT, CDR2 YNNKEL (reference sequence). V lost 4 bases to trimming and J lost 5 bases, with 12 bases between them. The CDR3 runs 13 residues. The DNA of the CDR3 is TGTGCCAGCAGCCTCCTCCGATATAACGAGCAGTACTTC. The encoded protein is CASSLLRYNEQYF.

This clonotype was recorded a few times. V gene TRBV15 combines with J gene TRBJ2-7, with D possibly being TRBD2 (5 bases). The CDR3 totals 15 residues. Germline assignment: CDR1 LNHNV and CDR2 YYDKDF (reference sequence). V lost 0 bases to trimming and J lost 3 bases, with 12 bases between them. This chain's CDR3 is CATSRDRGENYEQYF. For the CDR3, the DNA is TGTGCCACCAGCAGAGATCGGGGAGAAAACTACGAGCAGTACTTC.

The gene calls are TRBV28 and TRBJ1-2; D may be TRBD1 (5 bases). V was shortened by 6 bases and J by 5 bases, with 13 bases between the two germline ends. There are 13 residues in the CDR3. From germline, CDR1 is MDHEN and CDR2 SYDVKM. CDR3 region: CASRPGPGYGYTF. The CDR3 nucleotides read TGTGCCAGCAGGCCGGGACCTGGTTATGGCTACACCTTC.

In DNA form, the CDR3 reads TGTGCCAGCGAAGCCACGGAGCCGGGACTGAGCTATGGCTACACCTTC. Its translation: CASEATEPGLSYGYTF. This sequence joins TRBV7-9 and TRBJ1-2; D is possibly TRBD1 (5 bases). The V gene's germline CDR1 is SEHNR and CDR2 FQNEAQ (reference sequence). With 8 bases removed from V and 4 bases from J, the gap between germline ends came to 23 bases. This CDR3 is built from 16 residues.

This clonotype was seen more than once but under ten times. The rearrangement uses TRBV7-8 and TRBJ2-3, with 8 bases identical to TRBD2. Germline CDR1 and CDR2: SGHVS and FQNEAQ. After removal of 4 bases from V and 6 bases from J, the junction contained 9 bases not matched to a gene. This CDR3 spans 15 amino acids. For the CDR3, the DNA is TGTGCCAGCAGCTCCGGGGGGGGGCCCCCGGATACGCAGTATTTT. Its translation: CASSSGGGPPDTQYF.

V and J are TRBV28 and TRBJ1-5, with D unresolved. The CDR3 is made up of 16 amino acids. Trimming removed 6 bases at V and 0 bases at J, with 15 bases between. From germline, CDR1 is MDHEN and CDR2 SYDVKM. The CDR3 DNA follows: TGTGCCAGCAGCGAAATATACCCCTATAGCAATCAGCCCCAGCATTTT. Amino acid sequence: CASSEIYPYSNQPQHF.